This T cell receptor beta chain was captured by sequencing in a study of T-cell memory formation after mild COVID-19. About the study: Clusters of TCRs were largely donor specific. General observations from the study: Detection of some responders pre-infection suggested pre-existing cross-reactive memory T cells participated. Contracting clones, day 15 to 85, had balanced CD4/CD8, and later expanders favored CD4+. Clones which contracted sat mainly in CM and EM if CD4+, and in EMRA if CD8+.

Germline V gives CDR1 LGHDT, CDR2 YNNKEL (reference sequence). The CDR3 covers 18 residues. V gave up 0 bases and J gave up 7 bases; unmatched junction bases: 12. On this clonotype itself: Antigen: not known.

MiXCR was run by TCRdb on the 5' RACE reads, yielding one entry per CDR3 protein. The table lists 550,000 to 700,000 distinct CDR3 sequences, about 20% of them singletons. The sequencing sample was made of PBMCs or a T cell subset sorted from them (not recorded which). The V call is TRBV3-1, the J call TRBJ2-5; 12 bases match TRBD2. The clonotype originates from an adult woman who had mild COVID-19 (a few samples of this study predate the infection). Cell type and time point are not known. This CDR3 reads CASSQDFLASGGDVTQYF. CDR3 sequence (DNA): TGTGCCAGCAGCCAAGATTTCTTGGCTAGCGGGGGGGATGTGACCCAGTACTTC.